Described below is a single T cell receptor beta chain sequence and its context. This sample was taken from a study of blood T cell repertoires in COVID-19. On the study more broadly: Researchers got acute and convalescent COVID-19 samples from the United States, Italy and Spain. In each case, the material was cDNA or gDNA derived from T cells, B-cell-depleted T cells, or PBMCs.

The CDR3 loop spans 12 amino acids. The germline V gene encodes CDR1 MNHNY and CDR2 SVGAGI (reference sequence). V was trimmed by 6 bases and J by 7 bases, leaving 13 bases between them. Authors' analysis steps: Reference gene primer amplification gave estimated nucleated cell counts. The repertoire was sequenced with immunoSEQ multiplex PCR; TCRdb's copy has only in-frame clones and lacks some. V and J calls and clone size are those listed in that table; D and trimming were worked out from the DNA. The sample shows about 210,000 clones, roughly nine tenths of them seen only once. V usage is TRBV6-6 and J usage is TRBJ2-7, with TRBD2 as a possible D gene (6 bases). This sequence originates from a man between 70 and 80 years old with acute or convalescent COVID-19. Sequenced sample: peripheral blood. This chain's CDR3 is CASSPPGGEQYF. In nucleotides, the CDR3 is TGTGCCAGCAGCCCGCCCGGGGGAGAGCAGTACTTC.